Shown below are 17 T cell receptor beta chains from a single sample sequenced in a study of blood T cell repertoires in COVID-19. The assay was immunoSEQ multiplex PCR, and TCRdb's table has in-frame clones only and misses some. In the table there are over 400,000 clones, approximately 86% of which are singletons. Sequences were obtained from PBMCs or T cells enriched from blood (not recorded which). The receptors here all came from a woman aged 55-70 years who had recovered from COVID-19.

The chain has TRBV4-1 and TRBJ1-5; 7 positions match TRBD1. The germline CDR1 and CDR2 sequences are MGHRA and YSYEKL. The V segment lost 6 bases and the J segment 1 base; nucleotides outside the gene matches: 6. The CDR3 sequence is 15 residues long. CDR3 sequence: CASRETGSSNQPQHF. The CDR3 DNA reads as TGCGCCAGCAGAGAGACAGGGTCGAGCAATCAGCCCCAGCATTTT.

This chain links TRBV19 with TRBJ1-2, with a possible D match to TRBD1 (5 bases). Germline V CDR1 and CDR2: LNHDA, SQIVND (reference sequence). Deletions cut 11 bases from V and 4 bases from J, with 26 bases between. The CDR3 spans 16 residues. CDR3 nucleotide sequence: TGTGCCTCTCGGCGCAGGGAAGGAAGTATAACCTATGGCTACACCTTC. Its translation is CASRRREGSITYGYTF.

The chain's CDR3 is CASSGDGRNGYTF. The CDR3 DNA reads as TGTGCCAGCTCAGGGGACGGGAGGAATGGCTACACCTTC. This chain connects TRBV30 to TRBJ1-2; D may be TRBD1 (6 bases). CDR1 and CDR2 (germline): GTSNPN, SVGIG (reference sequence). V dropped 8 bases and J dropped 6 bases, with 19 bases sitting between them. The length of the CDR3 is 13 residues.

V is TRBV5-1 and J is TRBJ2-7, with 8 bases that match TRBD1. CDR1 and CDR2 (germline): SGHRS, YFSETQ. The junction had 4 bases not matched to a gene; V was cut back by 5 bases and J by 6 bases. This CDR3 comprises 12 residues. The CDR3 DNA follows: TGCGCCAGCAGGCCAGACAGGGGCGAGCAGTACTTC. Amino acid sequence: CASRPDRGEQYF.

The rearrangement uses TRBV15 and TRBJ2-1; possibly TRBD1 for D (6 bases). The CDR3 has 17 amino acids. V was trimmed by 0 bases and J by 3 bases, leaving 15 bases between them. Germline CDR1 LNHNV, CDR2 YYDKDF (reference sequence). CDR3 DNA sequence: TGTGCCACCAGCAGAGATGGAGCAGGGGACGTCTACAATGAGCAGTTCTTC. It is translated as CATSRDGAGDVYNEQFF.

This sequence joins TRBV5-1 and TRBJ2-5; D not resolved. V shed 1 base and J shed 2 bases, with 6 bases lying between them. Germline assignment: CDR1 SGHRS and CDR2 YFSETQ. The CDR3 spans 13 residues. The CDR3 protein is CASSLFSQETQYF. The CDR3 DNA reads as TGCGCCAGCAGCTTGTTCAGTCAAGAGACCCAGTACTTC.

The V and J genes are TRBV12-5 and TRBJ1-5; D gene uncertain. Per the germline V gene, CDR1 is LGHNT and CDR2 is FRNRAP. V lost 0 bases to trimming and J lost 0 bases, with 21 bases between them. The CDR3 contains 20 residues. The CDR3, as DNA: TGTGCTAGTGGTTTGGTACCTTCGATCTCGGTGAGTTATAGCAATCAGCCCCAGCATTTT. Translating gives CASGLVPSISVSYSNQPQHF.

The genes are TRBV6-5 and TRBJ1-6, with TRBD1 as a possible D gene (5 bases). The CDR3 spans 13 residues. Trimming stripped 8 bases from V and 1 base from J, with 6 bases between. In germline, CDR1 is MNHEY, CDR2 SVGAGI. CDR3 sequence reads: CASRGSYNSPLHF. The DNA of the CDR3 is TGTGCCAGCCGGGGGTCCTATAATTCACCCCTCCACTTT.

The chain recombines TRBV5-4 with TRBJ1-2, with 7 nucleotides matching TRBD1. Germline V gene data show CDR1 as SGHNT and CDR2 as YYREEE (reference sequence). J lost 2 bases, V lost 4 bases, and 8 bases had no gene match. CDR3 length equals 15 residues. The CDR3 region is CASSPGQTINYGYTF. Here the CDR3 DNA reads TGTGCCAGCAGCCCGGGACAGACGATAAACTATGGCTACACCTTC.

The rearrangement joins TRBV7-6 to TRBJ1-4; tentative D call: TRBD1 (6 bases). Trimming left V 4 bases short and J 3 bases short, with 12 bases between. CDR3 length equals 15 residues. Looked up from germline, CDR1 is SGHVS and CDR2 is FNYEAQ. In nucleotides, the CDR3 is TGTGCCAGCAGCTCAGTAGGGGGTTCTAATGAAAAACTGTTTTTT. Translated: CASSSVGGSNEKLFF.

CDR3 coding DNA: TGTGCCAGCAGTGAAGTCTCAGGCTACGAGCAGTACGTC. Translated, it gives CASSEVSGYEQYV. This chain joins TRBV6-1 and TRBJ2-7; unclear D gene. CDR3 length: 13 amino acids. Between the trimmed V and J ends, which lost 1 base and 3 bases, there was a span of 7 bases. From germline, CDR1 is MNHNS and CDR2 SASEGT.

Worth noting for this clone: Other DNA sequences in this sample translate to the same CDR3. The rearrangement links TRBV5-1 to TRBJ1-5; 7 nucleotides agree with TRBD1. Germline V gene lookup returns CDR1 SGHRS and CDR2 YFSETQ. This CDR3 spans 13 amino acids. V gave up 1 base and J gave up 5 bases; unmatched junction bases: 0. The CDR3 nucleotides are TGCGCCAGCAGCTTGACAGGGGATCAGCCCCAGCATTTT. Translated: CASSLTGDQPQHF.

The V and J genes are TRBV7-2 and TRBJ2-7; 7 nucleotides line up with TRBD2. CDR3 length: 13 residues. Per the germline V gene, CDR1 is SGHTA and CDR2 is FQGNSA. V shed 1 base and J 5 bases; nucleotides not matched to a gene: 2. In DNA form, the CDR3 reads TGTGCCAGCAGCTTAGTTGCGGGGGACGAGCAGTACGTC. This gives the protein CASSLVAGDEQYV.

The rearrangement links TRBV29-1 to TRBJ1-2; TRBD1 matches 9 bases. This CDR3 region has 13 residues. V was pared by 4 bases and J by 7 bases, with 7 bases of the junction left unmatched. CDR1 is SQVTM and CDR2 is ANQGSEA in the germline V gene. The CDR3 loop reads CSVGGRGQGGYTF. CDR3 DNA: TGCAGCGTTGGGGGTCGGGGACAGGGTGGCTACACCTTC.

V gene TRBV18 combines with J gene TRBJ1-1, with D uncertain. The germline gives CDR1 KGHSH, CDR2 LQKENI. Trimming took off 5 bases at V and 1 base at J, with 11 bases between the two ends. The CDR3 length is 14 residues. CDR3 bases: TGTGCCAGCTCAGCGACTGCACCGAACACTGAAGCTTTCTTT. It encodes CASSATAPNTEAFF.

The CDR3: CASSLWGGRGPDTQYF. The DNA for the CDR3 is TGCGCCAGCAGCCTCTGGGGGGGGAGGGGCCCAGATACGCAGTATTTT. The V call is TRBV4-1, the J call TRBJ2-3, with 7 bases lining up with TRBD2. Germline trimming cut 4 bases from V and 4 bases from J; bases unmatched to any gene: 11. This CDR3 is 16 amino acids long. Germline CDR1 MGHRA, CDR2 YSYEKL.

The chain couples TRBV7-2 to TRBJ2-1; 13 nucleotides align to TRBD2. The V segment lost 0 bases and the J segment 9 bases; nucleotides outside the gene matches: 2. Per the germline V gene, CDR1 is SGHTA and CDR2 is FQGNSA. The CDR3 has 15 residues. For the CDR3, the DNA is TGTGCCAGCAGCTTAGCCTGGACTAGCGGGGGTGAGCAGTTCTTC. The encoded protein is CASSLAWTSGGEQFF.